This T cell receptor (beta chain) was retrieved from a study of T cells after yellow fever vaccination. Across the study: The fractions with low cell numbers were processed using SMART-Seq v4 Ultra Low Input. General study points: Post-booster samples contained most primary-vaccination clones (approximately 96% CD4, roughly 88% CD8). FACS-sorted repertoires might harbor abundant contaminating clonotypes from the bulk population.

This clonotype was observed a handful of times. Its antigen is as yet unknown. MiXCR, applied by TCRdb to the 5' RACE reads, yields one record per CDR3 protein. The repertoire consists of around 600,000 distinct CDR3 sequences, with about 12% occurring once and the leading ten covering about 15%. CDR3 length: 13 residues. CDR1 is SNHLY and CDR2 is FYNNEI in the germline V gene. Between the trimmed V and J ends, which lost 3 bases and 2 bases, there was a span of 7 bases. The receptor was isolated from a man aged 25-45 years who received the YFV17D yellow fever vaccine. This specimen consisted of PBMCs, obtained on the day of the yellow fever booster vaccination. The rearrangement links TRBV2 to TRBJ1-2; D is unclear. This CDR3 reads CASSDRLNYGYTF. Written as DNA, the CDR3 is TGTGCCAGCAGTGATCGGCTCAACTATGGCTACACCTTC.